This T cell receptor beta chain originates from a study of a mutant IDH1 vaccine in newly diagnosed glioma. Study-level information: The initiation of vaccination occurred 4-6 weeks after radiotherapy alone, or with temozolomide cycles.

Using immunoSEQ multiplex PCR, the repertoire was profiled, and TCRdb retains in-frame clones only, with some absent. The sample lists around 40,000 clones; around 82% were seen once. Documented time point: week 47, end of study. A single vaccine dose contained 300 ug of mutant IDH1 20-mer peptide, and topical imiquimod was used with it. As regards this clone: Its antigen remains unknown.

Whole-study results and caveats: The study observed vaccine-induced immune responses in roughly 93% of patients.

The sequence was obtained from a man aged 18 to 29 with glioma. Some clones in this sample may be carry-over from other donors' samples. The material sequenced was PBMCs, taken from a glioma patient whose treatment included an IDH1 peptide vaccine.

DNA of the CDR3: TGTGCCAGCAGTTACGTGGCAGCCTACGAGCAGTACTTC. It yields the protein CASSYVAAYEQYF. V and J are TRBV6-5 and TRBJ2-7; D ambiguous. CDR3 length: 13 amino acids. V was cut by 2 bases and J by 2 bases, with 7 bases left in between. Germline-derived CDR1 and CDR2 are MNHEY and SVGAGI.